This entry is about one T cell receptor beta chain. There are 14 residues in the CDR3. Between the trimmed V and J ends, which lost 0 bases and 3 bases, there was a span of 9 bases. Germline CDR1 reads LGHDT; CDR2 reads YNNKEL (reference sequence). Sequencing of TCR beta was undertaken in CD8+ and CD4+ T cells derived from blood. The patients serving as multiple sclerosis controls were treatment-naive. They had stable or active relapsing-remitting disease and fulfilled revised McDonald criteria. The data derive from a study of CD8 T cells in Susac syndrome. Reverse transcription of about 0.5 to 1 ug RNA was performed with random hexamers. TCR beta CDR3 was amplified by immunoSEQ multiplex PCR. This amplification extended across 54 Vbeta and 13 Jbeta segments. A single record per CDR3 protein comes from TCRdb applying MiXCR to the immunoSEQ multiplex PCR reads. The sample contains about 150,000 distinct CDR3 sequences, just under 95% of which appear only once.

The chain has TRBV3-1 and TRBJ2-7; D is unclear. The receptor's source is a human donor with multiple sclerosis. The specimen was CD8+ T cells from PBMCs. The CDR3 coding sequence is TGTGCCAGCAGCCAAGAGCCCAGACACTACGAGCAGTACTTC. Translating it yields CASSQEPRHYEQYF.